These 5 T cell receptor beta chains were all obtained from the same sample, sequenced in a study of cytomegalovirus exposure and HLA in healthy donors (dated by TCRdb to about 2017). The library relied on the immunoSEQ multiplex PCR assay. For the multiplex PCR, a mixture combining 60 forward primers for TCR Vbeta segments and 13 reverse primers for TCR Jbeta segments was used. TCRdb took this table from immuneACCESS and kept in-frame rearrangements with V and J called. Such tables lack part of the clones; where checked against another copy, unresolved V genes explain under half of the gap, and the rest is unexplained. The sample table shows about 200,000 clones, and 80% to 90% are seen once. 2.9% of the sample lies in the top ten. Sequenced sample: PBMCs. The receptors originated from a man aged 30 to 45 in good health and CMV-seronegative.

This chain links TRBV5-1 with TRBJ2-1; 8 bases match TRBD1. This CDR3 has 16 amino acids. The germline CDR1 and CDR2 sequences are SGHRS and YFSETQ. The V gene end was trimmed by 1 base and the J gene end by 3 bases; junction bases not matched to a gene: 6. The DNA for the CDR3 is TGCGCCAGCAGCTTGAAAAGGACAGGGAACTACAATGAGCAGTTCTTC. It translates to CASSLKRTGNYNEQFF.

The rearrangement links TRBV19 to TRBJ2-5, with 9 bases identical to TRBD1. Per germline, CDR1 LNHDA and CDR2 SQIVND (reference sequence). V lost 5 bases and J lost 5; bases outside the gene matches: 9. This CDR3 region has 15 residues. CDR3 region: CASSALQGARETQYF. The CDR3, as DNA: TGTGCCAGTAGTGCCTTACAGGGGGCGCGGGAGACCCAGTACTTC.

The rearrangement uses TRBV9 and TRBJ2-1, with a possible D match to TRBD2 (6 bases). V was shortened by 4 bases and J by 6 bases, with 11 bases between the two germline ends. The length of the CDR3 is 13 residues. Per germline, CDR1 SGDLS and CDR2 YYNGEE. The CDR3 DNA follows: TGTGCCAGCAGCCTGGGACTCCTCAATGAGCAGTTCTTC. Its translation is CASSLGLLNEQFF.

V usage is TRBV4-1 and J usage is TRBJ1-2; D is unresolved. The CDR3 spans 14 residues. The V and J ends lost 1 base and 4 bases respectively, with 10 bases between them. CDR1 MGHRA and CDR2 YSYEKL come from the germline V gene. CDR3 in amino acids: CASSQVDLLYGYTF. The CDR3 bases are TGCGCCAGCAGCCAAGTAGACTTACTCTATGGCTACACCTTC.

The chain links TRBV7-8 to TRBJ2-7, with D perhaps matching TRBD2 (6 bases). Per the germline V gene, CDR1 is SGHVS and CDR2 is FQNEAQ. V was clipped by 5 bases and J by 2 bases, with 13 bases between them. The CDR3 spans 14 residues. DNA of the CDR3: TGTGCCAGCAGCCCGACTGGGGGGACCTACGAGCAGTACTTC. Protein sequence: CASSPTGGTYEQYF.